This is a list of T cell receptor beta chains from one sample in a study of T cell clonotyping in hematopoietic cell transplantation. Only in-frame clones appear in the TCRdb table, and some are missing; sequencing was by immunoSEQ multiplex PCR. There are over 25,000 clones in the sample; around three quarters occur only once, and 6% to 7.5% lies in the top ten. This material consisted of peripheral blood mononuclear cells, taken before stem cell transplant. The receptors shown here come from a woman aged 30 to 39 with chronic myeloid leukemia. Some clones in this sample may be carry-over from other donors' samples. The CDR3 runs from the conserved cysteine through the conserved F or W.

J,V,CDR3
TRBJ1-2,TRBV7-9,CASSTPDRGFGYTF
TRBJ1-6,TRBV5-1,CASSLDLLGSNSPLHF
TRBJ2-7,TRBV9,CASSVASTAIYEQYF
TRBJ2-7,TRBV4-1,CASSQGQATYEQYF
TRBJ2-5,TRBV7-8,CASSLDILRGVSQETQYF
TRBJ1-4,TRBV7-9,CASSLGRSGATNEKLFF
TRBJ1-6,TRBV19,CASSTPRDYNSPLHF
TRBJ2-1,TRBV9,CASSVAGTTSNEQFF
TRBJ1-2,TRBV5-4,CASSLALQAKNYGYTF
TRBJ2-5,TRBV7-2,CASSLLVGGFETQYF
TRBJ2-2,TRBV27,CASSTRTSLIGELFF
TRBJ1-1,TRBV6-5,CASRWTGRKNSEAFF
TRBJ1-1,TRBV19,CASSRGQSTEAFF
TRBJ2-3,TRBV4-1,CASSPRDRDTDTQYF